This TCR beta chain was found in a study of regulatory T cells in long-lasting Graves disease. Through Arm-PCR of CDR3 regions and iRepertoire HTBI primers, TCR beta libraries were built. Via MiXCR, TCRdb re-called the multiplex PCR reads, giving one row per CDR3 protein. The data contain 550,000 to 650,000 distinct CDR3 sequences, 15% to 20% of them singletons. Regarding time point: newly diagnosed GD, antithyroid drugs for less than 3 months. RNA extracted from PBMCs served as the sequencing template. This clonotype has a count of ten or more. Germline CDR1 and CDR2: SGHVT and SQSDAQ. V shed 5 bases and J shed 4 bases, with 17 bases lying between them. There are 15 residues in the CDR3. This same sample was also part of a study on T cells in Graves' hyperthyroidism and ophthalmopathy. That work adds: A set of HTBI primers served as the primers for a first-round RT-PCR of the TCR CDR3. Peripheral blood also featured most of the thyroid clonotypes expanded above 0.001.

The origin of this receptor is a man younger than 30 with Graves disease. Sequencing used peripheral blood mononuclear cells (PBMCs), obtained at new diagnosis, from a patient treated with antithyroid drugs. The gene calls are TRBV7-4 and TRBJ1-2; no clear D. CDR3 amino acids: CASSPTDCPFYGYTF. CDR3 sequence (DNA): TGTGCCAGCAGCCCTACGGACTGCCCTTTCTATGGCTACACCTTC. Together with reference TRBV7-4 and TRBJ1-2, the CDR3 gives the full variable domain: GAGVSQSPRYKVAKRGRDVALRCDSISGHVTLYWYRQTLGQGSEVLTYSQSDAQRDKSGRPSGRFSAERPERSVSTLKIQRTEQGDSAVYLCASSPTDCPFYGYTFGSGTRLTVV.